These T cell receptor beta chains were read from a single sample in a study of T-cell reconstitution after alpha-beta-depleted transplantation in children. From the PCR reads, TCRdb called clonotypes with MiXCR, one entry per CDR3 protein. The repertoire has a few hundred thousand distinct CDR3 sequences, roughly 14% of them found once; the top ten carry approximately 4.2%. The sequenced sample was PBMCs, obtained from the stem cell graft. These receptors were collected from a human donor who donated a stem cell graft to a child with Fanconi anemia. Both conserved end residues are part of each CDR3. The D gene is left open where the match is weak. Size is stated for part of the rows, as once, few or many counts, or as a class when the clone is expanded.

cdr3_length j_call clone_size v_call d_call cdr3_aa cdr3_nt
14 TRBJ1-1 few TRBV20-1 . CSARDPRVGTEAFF TGCAGTGCTAGAGATCCCAGGGTGGGCACTGAAGCTTTCTTT
16 TRBJ2-5 . TRBV24-1 . CATSDRTTRLDETQYF TGTGCCACCAGTGACCGGACAACTAGATTGGATGAGACCCAGTACTTC
14 TRBJ1-5 many TRBV24-1 . CATSDSTGNQPQHF TGTGCCACCAGTGATAGTACAGGCAATCAGCCCCAGCATTTT
14 TRBJ1-1 few TRBV20-1 . CSARPGRGGTEAFF TGCAGTGCTAGACCGGGACGGGGGGGCACTGAAGCTTTCTTT
14 TRBJ2-3 few TRBV5-1 TRBD1 CASRGQGPTDTQYF TGCGCCAGCAGGGGACAGGGGCCTACAGATACGCAGTATTTT
15 TRBJ2-5 few TRBV3-1 TRBD1 CASSGDREIQETQYF TGTGCCAGCAGTGGGGACAGGGAAATTCAAGAGACCCAGTACTTC
14 TRBJ2-1 many TRBV24-1 TRBD2 CATQRGSSYNEQFF TGTGCCACCCAGCGGGGGAGCTCCTACAATGAGCAGTTCTTC
15 TRBJ1-5 many TRBV12-3/TRBV12-4 . CASTRDLGGNQPQHF TGTGCCAGCACCCGGGACCTAGGGGGCAATCAGCCCCAGCATTTT
14 TRBJ2-1 . TRBV11-2 . CASSLQGMYNEQFF TGTGCCAGCAGCTTACAGGGGATGTACAATGAGCAGTTCTTC
15 TRBJ2-2 . TRBV6-5 . CASSLTGLFYGELFF TGTGCCAGCAGCTTAACAGGACTATTTTACGGGGAGCTGTTTTTT
11 TRBJ2-1 many TRBV18 . CASSPNNEQFF TGTGCCAGCAGCCCTAACAATGAGCAGTTCTTC
13 TRBJ1-1 many TRBV6-5 TRBD1 CASSPGGGTEAFF TGTGCCAGCAGCCCAGGGGGTGGCACTGAAGCTTTCTTT
12 TRBJ1-5 few TRBV3-1 . CASSQLNQPQHF TGTGCCAGCAGCCAACTCAATCAGCCCCAGCATTTT
12 TRBJ2-1 many TRBV20-1 . CSASAPGHEQFF TGCAGTGCTAGTGCCCCCGGCCATGAGCAGTTCTTC
15 TRBJ2-7 . TRBV30 TRBD1 CAWRRKGQGAYEQYF TGTGCCTGGAGGAGGAAGGGACAGGGTGCGTACGAGCAGTACTTC
14 TRBJ1-2 few TRBV5-1 . CASSSNTGIYGYTF TGCGCCAGCAGCTCAAATACAGGGATCTATGGCTACACCTTC
15 TRBJ2-1 few TRBV6-2/TRBV6-3 . CASSFNSRFLNEQFF TGTGCCAGCAGTTTTAACTCACGGTTTTTAAATGAGCAGTTCTTC
15 TRBJ1-5 . TRBV12-3/TRBV12-4 . CASSSHGRQYQPQHF TGTGCCAGCAGCTCCCATGGCCGTCAGTACCAGCCCCAGCATTTT
15 TRBJ2-5 few TRBV5-1 . CASSFPLANQETQYF TGCGCCAGCAGCTTCCCCCTCGCCAACCAAGAGACCCAGTACTTC
16 TRBJ2-1 few TRBV2 TRBD2 CASSEIGLAGWNEQFF TGTGCCAGCAGTGAGATCGGACTAGCGGGGTGGAATGAGCAGTTCTTC
15 TRBJ2-1 few TRBV10-3 TRBD2 CAISSSGSSYNEQFF TGTGCCATCAGTTCAAGCGGGAGCTCCTACAATGAGCAGTTCTTC
13 TRBJ2-2 . TRBV4-2 . CASSQAVTGELFF TGTGCCAGCAGCCAAGCAGTAACCGGGGAGCTGTTTTTT
15 TRBJ1-5 few TRBV7-2 TRBD1 CASSFSGTGDQPQHF TGTGCCAGCAGCTTTTCCGGGACAGGGGATCAGCCCCAGCATTTT
13 TRBJ2-5 . TRBV29-1 . CSALISSQETQYF TGCAGCGCCCTTATTAGCTCTCAAGAGACCCAGTACTTC
16 TRBJ2-3 few TRBV4-3 . CASSHETTTSTDTQYF TGCGCCAGCAGCCACGAGACTACCACTAGCACAGATACGCAGTATTTT
15 TRBJ2-7 . TRBV12-3/TRBV12-4 . CASSLDGRPSYEQYF TGCGCCAGCAGTTTGGACGGCAGACCCTCCTACGAGCAGTACTTC
13 TRBJ1-2 . TRBV6-1 . CASSKGGLYGYTF TGTGCCAGCAGTAAAGGGGGGCTGTATGGCTACACCTTC
13 TRBJ1-1 . TRBV2 . CASRETVETEAFF TGTGCCAGCAGGGAGACAGTGGAGACTGAAGCTTTCTTT
16 TRBJ1-1 . TRBV9 . CASSVGPDRLNTEAFF TGTGCCAGCAGCGTAGGCCCTGACAGACTGAACACTGAAGCTTTCTTT
14 TRBJ1-4 . TRBV19 . CASSIAGLGEKLFF TGTGCCAGTAGTATAGCAGGATTGGGGGAAAAACTGTTTTTT
15 TRBJ1-1 . TRBV7-2 . CASSLLRALQSEAFF TGTGCCAGCAGCTTGTTAAGGGCCCTACAATCAGAAGCTTTCTTT
14 TRBJ1-2 . TRBV6-5 . CASSLSLVMRGYTF TGTGCCAGCAGTTTATCCTTGGTAATGAGAGGCTACACCTTC
15 TRBJ1-5 few TRBV6-1 . CASSRGPGWQQPQHF TGTGCCAGCAGCCGCGGTCCAGGGTGGCAACAGCCCCAGCATTTT
12 TRBJ1-2 few TRBV7-9 TRBD1 CASSRQGFGYTF TGTGCCAGCTCCCGACAGGGGTTCGGCTACACCTTC
12 TRBJ2-7 few TRBV5-6 . CASSGPTYEQYF TGTGCCAGCAGCGGACCCACCTACGAGCAGTACTTC
14 TRBJ1-1 . TRBV20-1 . CSAKPPGANTEAFF TGCAGTGCAAAACCCCCGGGGGCAAACACTGAAGCTTTCTTT
15 TRBJ1-2 many TRBV27 . CASSPLRSQTGGYTF TGTGCCAGCAGTCCCCTCAGGTCTCAGACGGGTGGCTACACCTTC
13 TRBJ1-2 many TRBV29-1 TRBD1 CSVAEGANYGYTF TGCAGCGTCGCGGAGGGGGCGAACTATGGCTACACCTTC
14 TRBJ1-1 . TRBV20-1 TRBD1 CSASAGTGSSEAFF TGCAGTGCTAGTGCCGGGACAGGATCATCTGAAGCTTTCTTT
15 TRBJ2-1 . TRBV20-1 TRBD2 CSASPPSGVVNEQFF TGCAGTGCTAGCCCCCCTAGCGGGGTTGTAAATGAGCAGTTCTTC
14 TRBJ1-1 . TRBV4-3 . CASSQETKGAEAFF TGCGCCAGCAGCCAAGAAACGAAGGGGGCTGAAGCTTTCTTT
16 TRBJ2-3 many TRBV5-4 TRBD2 CASSSYLAGGTDTQYF TGTGCCAGCAGCTCTTATCTAGCGGGGGGTACAGATACGCAGTATTTT
19 TRBJ2-2 few TRBV7-6 TRBD2 CASSFPRTSGGSNTGELFF TGTGCCAGCAGCTTCCCGAGGACTAGCGGGGGATCGAACACCGGGGAGCTGTTTTTT
14 TRBJ2-1 many TRBV7-2 . CASSSGTTYNEQFF TGTGCCAGCAGCTCAGGGACAACCTACAATGAGCAGTTCTTC
13 TRBJ2-5 few TRBV7-7 . CASSSGQKGTQYF TGTGCCAGCAGCTCGGGACAAAAGGGGACCCAGTACTTC
12 TRBJ2-4 many TRBV29-1 TRBD2 CSVRLAGNIQYF TGCAGCGTTAGGCTAGCGGGAAACATTCAGTACTTC
19 TRBJ2-7 . TRBV11-1 . CASSLNPSQGGWKSYEQYF TGTGCCAGCAGCTTAAACCCGTCACAAGGAGGGTGGAAATCGTACGAGCAGTACTTC
12 TRBJ1-1 . TRBV29-1 . CSVSWTDTEAFF TGCAGCGTTTCTTGGACAGACACTGAAGCTTTCTTT
11 TRBJ1-1 many TRBV29-1 TRBD1 CSVHRGTEAFF TGCAGCGTTCACAGGGGCACTGAAGCTTTCTTT
15 TRBJ1-6 few TRBV4-3 . CASSQAAGGDPILHF TGCGCCAGCAGCCAAGCAGCGGGGGGCGACCCAATCCTCCACTTT
13 TRBJ1-2 . TRBV25-1 . CASRDNPNYGYTF TGTGCCAGCCGAGATAACCCTAACTATGGCTACACCTTC
18 TRBJ2-3 few TRBV4-2 TRBD1 CASSHFRTGEIGTDTQYF TGTGCCAGCAGCCACTTCAGAACAGGGGAAATAGGGACAGATACGCAGTATTTT
16 TRBJ2-1 many TRBV5-1 TRBD2 CASSLIASGGYNEQFF TGCGCCAGCAGCTTGATAGCTAGCGGGGGATACAATGAGCAGTTCTTC
15 TRBJ2-1 few TRBV15 . CATSRALSSYNEQFF TGTGCCACCAGCAGGGCCTTGAGCTCCTACAATGAGCAGTTCTTC
13 TRBJ1-5 . TRBV7-9 . CASSLDLTQPQHF TGTGCCAGCAGCTTAGATCTGACTCAGCCCCAGCATTTT
16 TRBJ1-3 . TRBV9 TRBD1 CASSQAPTGGGNTIYF TGTGCCAGCAGCCAGGCCCCTACAGGGGGTGGAAACACCATATATTTT
14 TRBJ1-1 . TRBV7-3 . CASSLNLRDTEAFF TGTGCCAGCAGCCTCAACCTCCGGGACACTGAAGCTTTCTTT
15 TRBJ2-7 few TRBV20-1 . CSAPGRGGPFYEQYF TGCAGTGCTCCAGGGAGGGGGGGGCCATTCTACGAGCAGTACTTC
12 TRBJ2-3 . TRBV20-1 . CSARDGPISQYF TGCAGTGCGAGGGACGGTCCCATTTCGCAGTATTTT